The next 21 T cell receptor beta chains were all read from a single sample in a study of shared clonotypes between healthy human individuals. The assay was immunoSEQ multiplex PCR, and TCRdb's table has in-frame clones only and misses some. Of about 2 million clones in the sample, roughly 94% were seen once. Selected positively for CCR7 and CD45RO-negative, naive CD8 cells excluded terminally differentiated effector memory CD45RA+ cells. Sequenced material: naive CD8+ T cells sorted from blood. These TCRs come from a man between 18 and 35 years old in good health.

The rearrangement uses TRBV27 and TRBJ2-7; TRBD1 might be the D (6 bases). The CDR3 extends over 15 amino acids. Germline V gene data show CDR1 as MNHEY and CDR2 as SMNVEV (reference sequence). The V and J ends lost 4 bases and 2 bases respectively, with 15 bases between them. The CDR3 DNA reads as TGTGCCAGCAGTTATCATCCCGGGACAACCTACGAGCAGTACTTC. It specifies CASSYHPGTTYEQYF.

The V and J genes are TRBV6-1 and TRBJ2-4; 10 bases match TRBD2. CDR1 and CDR2 (germline): MNHNS, SASEGT. The CDR3 covers 17 residues. With V trimmed by 2 bases and J by 0 bases, 4 bases remained unmatched. The chain's CDR3 is CASSETRLAGAKNIQYF. CDR3 coding DNA: TGTGCCAGCAGTGAAACCCGACTAGCGGGAGCCAAAAACATTCAGTACTTC.

The sample holds one count of this clone. The chain has TRBV7-9 and TRBJ1-2; D gene unclear. This CDR3 has 14 amino acids. The germline gives CDR1 SEHNR, CDR2 FQNEAQ (reference sequence). Between the trimmed V and J ends, which lost 1 base and 1 base, there was a span of 7 bases. The CDR3 protein is CASSLDEINYGYTF. The CDR3 nucleotides are TGTGCCAGCAGCTTAGATGAGATTAACTATGGCTACACCTTC.

The chain links TRBV30 to TRBJ2-7; D unresolved. Trimming took 2 bases from V and 3 from J, leaving 11 bases between them. Germline CDR1 reads GTSNPN; CDR2 reads SVGIG (reference sequence). CDR3 length equals 13 residues. The CDR3 bases are TGTGCCTGGAGTCCTACGTCACACTACGAGCAGTACTTC. Translation gives CAWSPTSHYEQYF.

This chain links TRBV18 with TRBJ1-3; D is unresolved. V was clipped by 1 base and J by 0 bases, with 10 bases between them. The CDR3 covers 16 residues. Germline V gene data show CDR1 as KGHSH and CDR2 as LQKENI. CDR3 bases: TGTGCCAGCTCACCACGGGAGGATTACTCTGGAAACACCATATATTTT. Protein product: CASSPREDYSGNTIYF.

Points on this clone: In the same sample, other DNA sequences code for this CDR3. The chain carries TRBV5-6 and TRBJ1-1, with D possibly TRBD1 on 5 matching bases. Germline CDR1 reads SGHDT; CDR2 reads YYEEEE. V was shortened by 4 bases and J by 7 bases, with 11 bases between the two germline ends. The CDR3 runs 12 residues. This CDR3 is CASSPGGLEAFF. DNA for the CDR3: TGTGCCAGCAGCCCGGGGGGACTTGAAGCTTTCTTT.

The chain links TRBV7-9 to TRBJ2-7, with D tentatively TRBD1 (5 bases). Germline values: CDR1 SEHNR, CDR2 FQNEAQ (reference sequence). The CDR3 totals 16 residues. Trimming took 4 bases from V and 2 from J, leaving 18 bases between them. This chain's CDR3 is CASSSQWGLWAYEQYF. The CDR3 DNA reads as TGTGCCAGCAGCTCCCAGTGGGGCCTGTGGGCCTACGAGCAGTACTTC.

V and J are TRBV29-1 and TRBJ2-7; 9 bases line up with TRBD1. The CDR3 is 13 amino acids. Germline CDR1 SQVTM, CDR2 ANQGSEA. With 1 base clipped from V and 7 bases from J, the junction kept 5 bases outside the gene matches. The CDR3 DNA reads TGCAGCGTTGAAGGACAGGGGGTAGGGGAGCAGTACTTC. Protein: CSVEGQGVGEQYF.

The V gene is TRBV9, the J gene TRBJ2-6; no definite D call. From germline, CDR1 is SGDLS and CDR2 YYNGEE. CDR3 size: 18 residues. V was shortened by 2 bases and J by 0 bases, with 15 bases between the two germline ends. CDR3 nucleotides: TGTGCCAGCAGCGTGGGCGGTCCTTGGGGCTCTGGGGCCAACGTCCTGACTTTC. This translates into CASSVGGPWGSGANVLTF.

This chain uses TRBV21-1 with TRBJ2-1; TRBD2, the D gene given by the table, was not confirmed from the DNA. TRBV21-1 is deemed a pseudogene. CDR3 length: 17 residues. This chain's CDR3 is CASSLPTSPWEDNEQFF. CDR3 coding DNA: TGTGCCAGCAGCCTTCCGACTAGCCCTTGGGAAGACAATGAGCAGTTCTTC.

Concerning this clone: Within the sample, other DNA sequences also encode this same CDR3. The chain couples TRBV27 to TRBJ2-7; 10 bases are a match to TRBD1. Germline values: CDR1 MNHEY, CDR2 SMNVEV (reference sequence). With 5 bases clipped from V and 7 bases from J, the junction kept 8 bases outside the gene matches. The CDR3 sequence is 14 residues long. CDR3 sequence: CASSPRTGGGEQYF. The CDR3 region has the DNA TGTGCCAGCAGTCCCCGGACAGGGGGTGGAGAGCAGTACTTC.

The chain joins TRBV7-8 to TRBJ2-7; D is uncertain. V shed 4 bases and J shed 3 bases, with 10 bases lying between them. CDR3 size: 13 residues. Germline V lookup: CDR1 SGHVS, CDR2 FQNEAQ. CDR3 coding DNA: TGTGCCAGCAGCTCCGTCGTAGGCTACGAGCAGTACTTC. Its translation: CASSSVVGYEQYF.

In DNA, the CDR3 is TGTGCCAGCAGGGGTGTGGAGTCCGCCGAGCAGTACTTC. It is translated as CASRGVESAEQYF. The chain combines TRBV27 with TRBJ2-7; D is undetermined. Between the trimmed V and J ends, which lost 6 bases and 6 bases, there was a span of 15 bases. Germline CDR1 is MNHEY and CDR2 is SMNVEV (reference sequence). The CDR3 is 13 amino acids.

The chain links TRBV11-2 to TRBJ2-3; TRBD2 agrees at 12 bases. The germline gives CDR1 SGHAT, CDR2 FQNNGV. V trimming: 4 bases; J trimming: 0 bases; junction bases outside the gene matches: 11. The CDR3 totals 19 residues. CDR3 bases: TGTGCCAGCAGCTCCCCCTCTAGCGGGAGGGCCACTAGCACAGATACGCAGTATTTT. Its translation: CASSSPSSGRATSTDTQYF. Looking up the rest from reference TRBV11-2 and TRBJ2-3 gives the full variable domain: EAGVAQSPRYKIIEKRQSVAFWCNPISGHATLYWYQQILGQGPKLLIQFQNNGVVDDSQLPKDRFSAERLKGVDSTLKIQPAKLEDSAVYLCASSSPSSGRATSTDTQYFGPGTRLTVL.

This CDR3 is CASSLRESQAYEQYF. The CDR3, as DNA: TGCGCCAGCAGCCTCCGGGAGTCCCAGGCCTACGAGCAGTACTTC. The chain combines TRBV4-1 with TRBJ2-7; tentatively, D is TRBD2 (6 bases). The germline CDR1 and CDR2 sequences are MGHRA and YSYEKL. Trimming stripped 4 bases from V and 2 bases from J, with 15 bases between. The CDR3 covers 15 residues.

V and J are TRBV25-1 and TRBJ2-1, with 14 bases that match TRBD2. Germline V lookup: CDR1 MGHDK, CDR2 SYGVNS. The CDR3 has 18 amino acids. V lost 1 base to trimming and J lost 9 bases; unmatched junction nucleotides: 11. CDR3 region: CASSEFIATSGRAGEQFF. The CDR3 nucleotides are TGTGCCAGCAGTGAATTTATTGCGACTAGCGGGAGGGCGGGTGAGCAGTTCTTC.

This clone has only a few counts. CDR3 sequence (DNA): TGTGCCAGCAGTTTATCAGGTCGTGAGCAGTTCTTC. This codes for CASSLSGREQFF. The chain recombines TRBV27 with TRBJ2-1; D not resolved. CDR1 is MNHEY, CDR2 SMNVEV, per germline (reference sequence). The ends were cut back, 0 bases at V and 9 bases at J, with 6 bases in the middle. The CDR3 is 12 residues long.

This clone was seen a single time. V is TRBV27 and J is TRBJ1-2, with unresolved D. This CDR3 has 13 amino acids. Germline CDR1 and CDR2: MNHEY and SMNVEV (reference sequence). V shed 3 bases and J shed 4 bases, with 9 bases lying between them. CDR3 nucleotides: TGTGCCAGCAGTTTCGGGTATGGCTATGGCTACACCTTC. This translates into CASSFGYGYGYTF.

The chain recombines TRBV5-1 with TRBJ2-3; D call uncertain. The V and J ends lost 4 bases and 6 bases respectively, with 24 bases between them. CDR3 size: 17 residues. Germline assignment: CDR1 SGHRS and CDR2 YFSETQ. The CDR3 loop reads CASSLYPGPPPWDTQYF. CDR3 nucleotide sequence: TGCGCCAGCAGCCTGTATCCTGGACCGCCCCCGTGGGATACGCAGTATTTT.

The chain joins TRBV9 to TRBJ1-6; D remains ambiguous. Trimming removed 0 bases at V and 7 bases at J, with 5 bases between. The germline CDR1 and CDR2 sequences are SGDLS and YYNGEE. The CDR3 is 13 residues long. The CDR3: CASSVDANSPLHF. The CDR3 nucleotides read TGTGCCAGCAGCGTAGACGCGAATTCACCCCTCCACTTT.

The chain carries TRBV28 and TRBJ1-1, with a weak D call TRBD1 (5 bases). V gave up 9 bases and J gave up 4 bases, with 18 bases separating them. The CDR3 is 14 residues long. Germline CDR1 and CDR2: MDHEN and SYDVKM. CDR3 in amino acids: CASRIQGRSTEAFF. The CDR3 region has the DNA TGTGCCAGTCGTATTCAGGGTCGGAGCACTGAAGCTTTCTTT.